The T cell receptor (beta chain) under discussion was sequenced for a study of T and B cells in COVID-19 patients. Study in general: Blood was sampled from COVID-19 patients who were either actively infected or recovered.

Multiplex PCR with BIOMED2 TRB-A/B primer pools amplified TRB rearrangements. TCRdb reanalysed the multiplex PCR reads using MiXCR and keeps one entry per CDR3 protein. The sample holds more than 20,000 distinct CDR3 sequences, approximately 32% seen once. There are 12 residues in the CDR3. Trimming stripped 4 bases from V and 6 bases from J, with 6 bases between. Germline-derived CDR1 and CDR2 are SGHVS and FNYEAQ. Study-wide points: In COVID-19 patients, T cell receptor beta variable and joining gene use was reportedly strongly skewed.

This clonotype showed up just a few times. Its specificity is unknown. Each TRB amplification used roughly 240-550 ng of genomic DNA from blood. This chain connects TRBV7-6 to TRBJ2-2; no reliable D call. Input material: blood. The sequence came from a human donor who had recovered from COVID-19. The CDR3 DNA reads as TGTGCCAGCAGCTCCATAGCCGGGGAGCTGTTTTTT. Amino acids: CASSSIAGELFF.